This entry features one T cell receptor (beta chain) sequence. This record belongs to a study of cytomegalovirus exposure and HLA in healthy donors. The V segment lost 3 bases and the J segment 5 bases; nucleotides outside the gene matches: 12. CDR3 size: 19 residues. Germline V CDR1 and CDR2: SGHAT, FQNNGV. Everyone who donated was a healthy bone marrow donor. The PCR contained 60 Vbeta and 13 Jbeta primers. TCRdb's table, derived via immunoSEQ multiplex PCR, lists solely in-frame clones and lacks some. The sample's table shows some 150,000 clones. The TCR was taken from a woman aged 18-29 years in good health and CMV-seronegative. Material: PBMCs. The chain joins TRBV11-2 to TRBJ2-2, with 13 bases identical to TRBD2. CDR3 residues: CASSLTGLAGRPRTGELFF. The CDR3 DNA follows: TGTGCCAGCAGCTTGACGGGACTAGCGGGAAGGCCCCGAACCGGGGAGCTGTTTTTT.